Listed below are T cell receptor beta chains from one sample, sequenced in a study of blood T cells in healthy people across ages. TCRdb re-derived calls from the 5' RACE reads in MiXCR, one entry per CDR3 protein. The sample lists 550,000 to 800,000 distinct CDR3 sequences, around 20% occurring once. Input material: blood. All receptors come from an older man in good health. CDR3s include the opening cysteine and the closing phenylalanine or tryptophan. Fields, in order: J gene, V gene, CDR3 protein.

TRBJ1-5 | TRBV20-1 | CSARGQGELSNQPQHF
TRBJ2-5 | TRBV15 | CATSEGQGTQETQYF
TRBJ2-5 | TRBV19 | CASTLKGEETQYF
TRBJ2-3 | TRBV11-3 | CASSLGRGMGTDTQYF
TRBJ1-4 | TRBV7-9 | CASSWKGEKLFF
TRBJ1-1 | TRBV20-1 | CSAREGREAFF
TRBJ1-5 | TRBV6-1 | CASSPEGVLSNQPQHF
TRBJ2-1 | TRBV5-1 | CASSSLAGGGYNEQFF
TRBJ2-7 | TRBV12-3/TRBV12-4 | CASSFPGSYEQYF
TRBJ2-7 | TRBV9 | CASGGVWAYEQYF
TRBJ2-1 | TRBV18 | CASSPTRGNEQFF
TRBJ1-4 | TRBV5-1 | CASSTTGTANEKLFF
TRBJ2-5 | TRBV2 | CASSEAGSLETQYF
TRBJ1-4 | TRBV29-1 | CSVEDRSATNEKLFF
TRBJ2-7 | TRBV2 | CASSASGTGPKQYF
TRBJ2-3 | TRBV20-1 | CSARPTATDTQYF
TRBJ2-5 | TRBV20-1 | CSAIDAKETQYF
TRBJ2-1 | TRBV5-1 | CASSLAGASGNNEQFF
TRBJ2-1 | TRBV20-1 | CSARTGSEQFF
TRBJ2-2 | TRBV6-5 | CASSHPTGPTGELFF
TRBJ2-2 | TRBV7-9 | CASSLGKTGDTGELFF
NA | TRBV20-1 | CSAIGAGGPYYEQYF
TRBJ1-1 | TRBV7-2 | CASSSSSGTGTPNTEAFF
TRBJ2-5 | TRBV5-1 | CASSLVSGLAQSPHQETQYF
TRBJ2-4 | TRBV2 | CASSALAKNIQYF
TRBJ1-1 | TRBV18 | CASSSGQGAFF
NA | TRBV3-1 | CASSPRLAEGYEQYF
TRBJ1-5 | TRBV11-2 | CASSSRGDQPQHF
TRBJ2-4 | TRBV20-1 | CSAAPLDVVKNIQYF
TRBJ2-7 | TRBV3-1 | CASSFSGTHSYEQYF
TRBJ1-1 | TRBV7-7 | CASRPKGPVTEAFF
TRBJ2-4 | TRBV7-3 | CASSPKGGGLQNIQYF
TRBJ2-3 | TRBV9 | CASSVGGSGGSLSDTQYF
TRBJ1-5 | TRBV20-1 | CSARDPAQGDNQPQHF
TRBJ2-5 | TRBV27 | CASSLFRDSPLHFGNQETQYF
TRBJ2-1 | TRBV4-2 | CASSQDQVGVTGSYNEQFF
NA | TRBV6-5 | CASSSRVVNYNEQFF
NA | TRBV12-3/TRBV12-4 | CASSFGQGEQFF
TRBJ2-2 | TRBV5-1 | CASSGGQTTGELFF
TRBJ1-2 | TRBV27 | CASSTVTNYGYTF
TRBJ1-5 | TRBV7-2 | CASSLGLGEWQPQHF
TRBJ2-5 | TRBV12-3/TRBV12-4 | CASAGEETQYF
TRBJ2-1 | TRBV5-1 | CASSLAFNEQFF
TRBJ2-2 | TRBV5-1 | CASSNGLAGELFF
TRBJ2-5 | TRBV5-1 | CASSLAGERQETQYF
TRBJ2-2 | TRBV25-1 | CASRRAGAETGELFF
TRBJ2-2 | TRBV20-1 | CSARDPAGAGYTGELFF
TRBJ2-4 | TRBV27 | CASSSRGLAGAKNIQYF
NA | TRBV20-1 | CSARDASEYEQYF
TRBJ2-5 | TRBV24-1 | CATSDLGLAGDKQETQYF
TRBJ2-7 | TRBV7-9 | CASSLEAGLGYEQYF
TRBJ2-1 | TRBV7-2 | CASSLALSSGNEQFF
TRBJ2-1 | TRBV20-1 | CSARSSGRVNEQFF
TRBJ1-6 | TRBV7-6 | CASSLAPDRVFSPLHF
TRBJ2-1 | TRBV9 | CASSVGVTYNEQFF
TRBJ2-7 | TRBV9 | CASSDSTGLEQYF
TRBJ2-1 | TRBV4-1 | CASSQDGGQGAYNEQFF
TRBJ1-1 | TRBV20-1 | CKITRGTEAFF
TRBJ2-1 | TRBV4-1 | CASSQDTIAGGDEQFF
TRBJ2-1 | TRBV20-1 | CSAQVGSSYNEQFF